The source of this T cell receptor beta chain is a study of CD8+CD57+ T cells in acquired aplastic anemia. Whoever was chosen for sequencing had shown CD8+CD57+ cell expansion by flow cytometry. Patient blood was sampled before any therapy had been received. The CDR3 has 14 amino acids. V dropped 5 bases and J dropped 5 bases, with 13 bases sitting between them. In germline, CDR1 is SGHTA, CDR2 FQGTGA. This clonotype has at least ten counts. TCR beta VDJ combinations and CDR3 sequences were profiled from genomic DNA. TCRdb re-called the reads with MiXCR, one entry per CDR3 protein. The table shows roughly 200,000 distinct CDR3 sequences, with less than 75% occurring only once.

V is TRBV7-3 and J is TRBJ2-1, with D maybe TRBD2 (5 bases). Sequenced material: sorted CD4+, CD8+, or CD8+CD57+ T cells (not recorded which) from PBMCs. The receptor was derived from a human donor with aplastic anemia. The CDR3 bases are TGTGCCAGCAGCCCTGGACTCAGTGACAATGAGCAGTTCTTC. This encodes CASSPGLSDNEQFF.